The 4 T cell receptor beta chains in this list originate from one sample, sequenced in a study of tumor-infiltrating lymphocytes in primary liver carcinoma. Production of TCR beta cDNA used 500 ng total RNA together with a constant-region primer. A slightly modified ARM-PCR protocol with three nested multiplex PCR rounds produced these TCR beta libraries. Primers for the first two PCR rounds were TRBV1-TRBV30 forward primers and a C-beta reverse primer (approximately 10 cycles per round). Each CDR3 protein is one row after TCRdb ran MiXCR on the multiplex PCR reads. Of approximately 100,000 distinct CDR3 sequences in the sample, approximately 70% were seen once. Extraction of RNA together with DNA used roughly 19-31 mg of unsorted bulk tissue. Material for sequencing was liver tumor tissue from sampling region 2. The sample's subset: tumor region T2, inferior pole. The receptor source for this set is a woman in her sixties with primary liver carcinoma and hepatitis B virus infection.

CDR3 coding DNA: TGTGCCAGCAGCACGGCAGGGTCGCGGGAGACCCAGTACTTC. As protein: CASSTAGSRETQYF. J is TRBJ2-5 and V is TRBV11-3, with D tentatively TRBD1 (5 bases). CDR3 size: 14 residues. CDR1 is SGHNT, CDR2 YENEEA, per germline. V was trimmed by 5 bases and J by 5 bases, leaving 15 bases between them.

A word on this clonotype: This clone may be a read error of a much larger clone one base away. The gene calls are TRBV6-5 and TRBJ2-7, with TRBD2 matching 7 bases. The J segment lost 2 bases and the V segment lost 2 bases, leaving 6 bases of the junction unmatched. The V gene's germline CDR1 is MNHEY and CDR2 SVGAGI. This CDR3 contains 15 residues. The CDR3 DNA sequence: TGTGCCAGCAGTTACAATGAGCGGGGTCCCTACGAGCAGTACGTC. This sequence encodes CASSYNERGPYEQYV.

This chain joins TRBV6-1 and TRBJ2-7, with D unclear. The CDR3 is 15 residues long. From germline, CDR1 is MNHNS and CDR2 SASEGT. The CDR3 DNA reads TGTGCAACCAGTGAAGTTGGCGGCAGCTCCTACGAGCAGTACTTC. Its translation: CATSEVGGSSYEQYF.

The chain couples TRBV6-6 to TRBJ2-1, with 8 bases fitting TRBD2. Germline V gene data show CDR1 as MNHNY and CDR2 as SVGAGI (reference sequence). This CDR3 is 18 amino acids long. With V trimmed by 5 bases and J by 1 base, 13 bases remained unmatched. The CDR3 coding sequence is TGTGCCAGCAGTGAGACTAGCGAGAGGGTTGGATCCTACAATGAGCAGTTCTTC. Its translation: CASSETSERVGSYNEQFF.